A selection of T cell receptor beta chains follows, all from one sample in a study of T cells in Graves' hyperthyroidism and ophthalmopathy. TCRdb re-derived calls from the multiplex PCR reads in MiXCR, one entry per CDR3 protein. The table shows more than 500,000 distinct CDR3 sequences, with roughly 45% occurring only once. Sequenced input: peripheral blood or thyroid tissue (not recorded which). These receptors all stem from an adult woman with Graves' disease, either hyperthyroidism or ophthalmopathy (not recorded which). Both conserved end residues are part of each CDR3. The order of the fields is clone size, J gene, V gene, D gene, CDR3 length, CDR3 DNA, CDR3 protein. A D gene is named only where the DNA matches it firmly. A row's size may be missing; if present it is once, few, many or a size class.

-,TRBJ1-2,TRBV15,TRBD1,14,TGTGCCACCAGCGGCCGGACAGGGGGTCATGGCTACACCTTC,CATSGRTGGHGYTF
-,TRBJ1-1,TRBV29-1,TRBD1,12,TGCAGCGTTGAAGTCGGGACAGGGGAAGCTTTCTTT,CSVEVGTGEAFF
-,TRBJ2-7,TRBV25-1,-,16,TGTGCCAGCAGTGAATCTGTAGCCAGGGGTTCCTACGAGCAGTACTTC,CASSESVARGSYEQYF
many,TRBJ1-5,TRBV4-2,-,16,TGTGCCAGCAGCCAAGACCCGGCGGGTCGTAATCAGCCCCAGCATTTT,CASSQDPAGRNQPQHF
many,TRBJ2-7,TRBV10-3,TRBD2,11,TGTGCCACCTCACAGCGGGAGGTTCGGTACTTC,CATSQREVRYF
few,TRBJ2-2,TRBV5-5,-,14,TGTGCCAGCAGCCTGACACCCTACACCGGGGAGCTGTTTTTT,CASSLTPYTGELFF
few,TRBJ1-4,TRBV29-1,TRBD1,14,TGCAGCGTTACAGGGGGCTCAACTAATGAAAAACTGTTTTTT,CSVTGGSTNEKLFF
few,TRBJ1-1,TRBV15,-,13,TGTGCCACCAGCAGAGATGGGAACACTGAAGCTTTCTTT,CATSRDGNTEAFF
-,TRBJ2-7,TRBV2,-,11,TGTGCCAGCAGGTATTCCTACGAGCAGTACTTC,CASRYSYEQYF
-,TRBJ2-5,TRBV12-3/TRBV12-4,-,13,TGTGCCAGCAGTTTAGCGGGCAGCCAGACCCAGTACTTC,CASSLAGSQTQYF
few,TRBJ1-6,TRBV15,-,16,TGTGCCACCAGCAGAGACGCTGGGGGGGTTTACTCACCCCTCCACTTT,CATSRDAGGVYSPLHF
-,TRBJ2-7,TRBV29-1,-,13,TGCAGCGTAGCGGGACAGTCCGCCTACGAGCAGTACTTC,CSVAGQSAYEQYF
-,TRBJ2-7,TRBV7-2,-,15,TGTGCCAGCAGCTTACCCAACAGGGGAGGCTACGAGCAGTACTTC,CASSLPNRGGYEQYF
many,TRBJ1-5,TRBV16,-,15,TGTGCCAGCAGCCAATTAAGGGTCGGCAATCAGCCCCAGCATTTT,CASSQLRVGNQPQHF
few,TRBJ2-2,TRBV7-9,-,13,TGTGCCAGCAGCAAAGACAGAACCGGGGAGCTGTTTTTT,CASSKDRTGELFF
-,TRBJ2-2,TRBV19,TRBD1,13,TGTGCCAGTAGTATTCGGGACAGGGGGGAGCTGTTTTTT,CASSIRDRGELFF
-,TRBJ1-5,TRBV20-1,-,23,TGCAGTGCTAGACCCGGACTAGCGGGAGTTAAAGCCAACGAGCAGTACTTCAATCAGCCCCAGCATTTT,CSARPGLAGVKANEQYFNQPQHF
many,TRBJ2-2,TRBV7-3,-,12,TGTGCCAGCAGCTATCCACCCGGGGAGCTGTTTTTT,CASSYPPGELFF
many,TRBJ1-5,TRBV20-1,TRBD1,13,TGCAGTGCTAGGTCCAGGGGGACTAAGCCCCAGCATTTT,CSARSRGTKPQHF
many,TRBJ1-2,TRBV29-1,-,11,TGCAGCGTTGAATCGACAGCCTCCTACACCTTC,CSVESTASYTF
-,TRBJ1-3,TRBV7-4,-,15,TGTGCCAGCAGCTCCCAGGGAGGGCTCGGAAACACCATATATTTT,CASSSQGGLGNTIYF
few,TRBJ1-2,TRBV28,TRBD1,13,TGTGCCAGCAGGGGGACAGGGGCTCGGGGCTACACCTTC,CASRGTGARGYTF
many,TRBJ1-1,TRBV6-5,-,15,TGTGCCAGCTACAAAGTAATAGGAATGAACACTGAAGCTTTCTTT,CASYKVIGMNTEAFF
-,TRBJ2-7,TRBV7-2,-,15,TGTGCCAGCAGCTTACTTTCGGGAGACTCCTACGAGCAGTACTTC,CASSLLSGDSYEQYF
once,TRBJ2-7,TRBV6-5,TRBD1,16,TGTGCCAGCAGTTGGAGCACGGGACAGACCTTCTACGAGCAGTACTTC,CASSWSTGQTFYEQYF
many,TRBJ1-1,TRBV12-3/TRBV12-4,-,13,TGTGCCAGCAGTTTAGTACGGGACACTGAAGCTTTCTTT,CASSLVRDTEAFF
-,TRBJ2-7,TRBV29-1,TRBD2,12,TGCAGCGTGGGCGGGAGCAACGGCGAGCAGTACTTC,CSVGGSNGEQYF
-,TRBJ2-7,TRBV10-3,TRBD2,15,TGTGCCATCTCGGGGTCGCTAGCGGTAGGGGACGAGCAGTACTTC,CAISGSLAVGDEQYF
few,TRBJ1-6,TRBV7-3,-,13,TGTGCCAGCAGCTTAACGTCTTATTCACCCCTCCACTTT,CASSLTSYSPLHF
-,TRBJ1-1,TRBV7-9,-,11,TGTGCCAGCAGCTTGAATCCGGGGGCTTTCTTT,CASSLNPGAFF
-,TRBJ2-7,TRBV27,-,13,TGTGCCAGGGAAACTCCCTTCTCCTACGAGCAGTACTTC,CARETPFSYEQYF
-,TRBJ1-1,TRBV6-2/TRBV6-3,-,15,TGTGCCAACAGTTACACTGGGGGGAGAAGAACTGAAGCTTTCTTT,CANSYTGGRRTEAFF